Shown below are 12 T cell receptor beta chains from a single sample sequenced in a study of blood T cell repertoires in COVID-19. The repertoire was sequenced with immunoSEQ multiplex PCR; TCRdb's copy has only in-frame clones and lacks some. Of 97,000 or so clones listed, 70% to 90% are singletons. Material for sequencing was peripheral blood. These receptors all stem from a man in his fifties with active COVID-19.

V usage is TRBV19 and J usage is TRBJ1-2; no firm D call. CDR3 length: 16 amino acids. CDR1 LNHDA and CDR2 SQIVND come from the germline V gene (reference sequence). V was clipped by 7 bases and J by 0 bases, with 18 bases between them. Here the CDR3 reads CASTRGWELSNYGYTF. CDR3 bases: TGTGCCAGTACCAGAGGTTGGGAGCTCTCTAACTATGGCTACACCTTC.

This chain links TRBV7-6 with TRBJ2-2, with TRBD2 identical over 13 bases. The V and J ends lost 5 bases and 3 bases, in that order; junction bases with no gene match: 9. Germline V lookup: CDR1 SGHVS, CDR2 FNYEAQ. CDR3 length equals 18 residues. The CDR3 bases are TGTGCCAGCAGCCGTGGACTAGCGGGGGCCCCCGACACCGGGGAGCTGTTTTTT. This gives the protein CASSRGLAGAPDTGELFF. Complete variable domain (other parts from reference TRBV7-6 and TRBJ2-2): GAGVSQSPRYKVTKRGQDVALRCDPISGHVSLYWYRQALGQGPEFLTYFNYEAQQDKSGLPNDRFSAERPEGSISTLTIQRTEQRDSAMYRCASSRGLAGAPDTGELFFGEGSRLTVL.

This chain joins TRBV24-1 and TRBJ1-6; 8 bases align to TRBD1. V shed 4 bases, J shed 0 bases, and the junction held 13 bases outside the gene matches. The CDR3 has 20 amino acids. Germline values: CDR1 KGHDR, CDR2 SFDVKD. CDR3 bases: TGTGCCACCAGTGAGTATAGTCTGAGACAGGGGAGCTCCTATAATTCACCCCTCCACTTT. Protein product: CATSEYSLRQGSSYNSPLHF.

V is TRBV5-1 and J is TRBJ2-5; weak D call: TRBD2 (5 bases). Trimming took 4 bases from V and 1 from J, leaving 17 bases between them. There are 16 residues in the CDR3. Germline CDR1 and CDR2: SGHRS and YFSETQ. The DNA for the CDR3 is TGCGCCAGCAGCGTCCTACGGGGTGAGGGCCAAGAGACCCAGTACTTC. It yields the protein CASSVLRGEGQETQYF.

This clone was counted between two and nine times. The CDR3 region has the DNA TGTGCCAGCAGCTCATCGGAGGAAAAACTGTTTTTT. It translates to CASSSSEEKLFF. V gene TRBV9 combines with J gene TRBJ1-4; D gene ambiguous. Trimming took off 4 bases at V and 8 bases at J, with 9 bases between the two ends. This CDR3 has 12 residues. In germline, CDR1 is SGDLS, CDR2 YYNGEE.

This clone is a singleton in its sample. V usage is TRBV10-2 and J usage is TRBJ2-5, with 7 bases fitting TRBD1. Germline values: CDR1 WSHSY, CDR2 SAAADI. This CDR3 has 13 amino acids. The V and J ends lost 10 bases and 4 bases, in that order; junction bases with no gene match: 9. As DNA, the CDR3 is TGCGCCACCACTCCGAGGACAGGAGAGACCCAGTACTTC. As protein: CATTPRTGETQYF.

The rearrangement uses TRBV27 and TRBJ2-3, with unresolved D. CDR3 length equals 13 residues. Between the trimmed V and J ends, which lost 2 bases and 4 bases, there was a span of 7 bases. Germline lookup yields CDR1 MNHEY and CDR2 SMNVEV (reference sequence). The CDR3 here is CASSLVRADTQYF. The CDR3 nucleotides are TGTGCCAGCAGTTTAGTCCGGGCAGATACGCAGTATTTT.

V usage is TRBV6-1 and J usage is TRBJ1-2, with D unclear. V dropped 1 base and J dropped 4 bases, with 13 bases sitting between them. The CDR3 sequence is 15 residues long. The germline V gene has CDR1 MNHNS and CDR2 SASEGT. For the CDR3, the DNA is TGTGCCAGCAGTGAAGTTGGGCGGGGAGGCTATGGCTACACCTTC. Residues: CASSEVGRGGYGYTF.

The chain has TRBV15 and TRBJ1-2; D gene uncertain. Trimming took off 0 bases at V and 8 bases at J, with 10 bases between the two ends. Germline loops: CDR1 LNHNV, CDR2 YYDKDF (reference sequence). The CDR3 is 13 residues long. The CDR3: CATSREGQLGYTF. CDR3 sequence (DNA): TGTGCCACCAGCAGAGAGGGCCAGCTAGGCTACACCTTC.

This clone was detected only a few times. The chain employs TRBV12-3 or TRBV12-4 and TRBJ1-6; D is undetermined. V was clipped by 3 bases and J by 6 bases, with 3 bases between them. The CDR3 loop spans 12 amino acids. This CDR3 is CASSLSNSPLHF. CDR3 nucleotide sequence: TGTGCCAGCAGTTTGAGTAATTCACCCCTCCACTTT.

The genes are TRBV5-4 and TRBJ1-2; no reliable D call. Germline CDR1 is SGHNT and CDR2 is YYREEE (reference sequence). The CDR3 runs to 13 residues. V lost 0 bases and J lost 7, with 10 bases in between. The CDR3 spells CASSLERVIGYTF. In DNA form, the CDR3 reads TGTGCCAGCAGCTTGGAGCGGGTGATTGGCTACACCTTC. Complete variable domain (other parts from reference TRBV5-4 and TRBJ1-2): ETGVTQSPTHLIKTRGQQVTLRCSSQSGHNTVSWYQQALGQGPQFIFQYYREEENGRGNFPPRFSGLQFPNYSSELNVNALELDDSALYLCASSLERVIGYTFGSGTRLTVV.

The V call is TRBV19, the J call TRBJ2-5; D unresolved. Trimming took 5 bases from V and 0 from J, leaving 10 bases between them. The CDR3 totals 14 residues. Germline values: CDR1 LNHDA, CDR2 SQIVND (reference sequence). CDR3 loop: CASSVSSYQETQYF. DNA of the CDR3: TGTGCCAGTAGTGTCTCCTCTTACCAAGAGACCCAGTACTTC. The full variable domain, in which reference TRBV19 and TRBJ2-5 provide the parts outside the CDR3, is DGGITQSPKYLFRKEGQNVTLSCEQNLNHDAMYWYRQDPGQGLRLIYYSQIVNDFQKGDIAEGYSVSREKKESFPLTVTSAQKNPTAFYLCASSVSSYQETQYFGPGTRLLVL.